The T cell receptor (beta chain) under discussion was sequenced for a study of shared clonotypes between healthy human individuals. The overall study: Each donor's CD4 naive and CD4 memory cells filled three plates apiece, CD8 naive two, and CD8 memory one. Findings of the study overall: Only blood samples were collected, and tissue repertoires likely differ. Rarefaction analysis demonstrated incomplete sorted-subset sequencing notwithstanding large depth.

Details on this clone: Its target is unknown.

The CD4+ fraction was divided into a CD45RA+ naive subset and a CD45RA-negative memory subset. Measured with immunoSEQ multiplex PCR; TCRdb has only the in-frame clones, and not every one. The sample lists some 1,400,000 clones; roughly 96% were seen once. This CDR3 is 17 amino acids long. Deletions cut 4 bases from V and 4 bases from J, with 24 bases between. Germline V gives CDR1 SGHNT, CDR2 YYREEE (reference sequence). This sequence joins TRBV5-4 and TRBJ2-7, with D uncertain. The sequenced sample was naive CD4+ T cells sorted from blood. Stated subset: CD45RA+ positively selected. This TCR was recovered from a man aged 30 to 45 in good health. The CDR3 DNA reads as TGTGCCAGCAGCGAGCCTTTTACCACCCGTCAGCAATACGAGCAGTACTTC. Protein product: CASSEPFTTRQQYEQYF.